This passage covers 2 T cell receptor beta chains from one sample sequenced in a study of OX40 agonist ivuxolimab in advanced cancers. TCRdb's table, derived via immunoSEQ multiplex PCR, lists solely in-frame clones and lacks some. The repertoire has about 46,000 clones, over 75% of them found once; the top ten carry about 1.7%. The sequencing used CD4+ or CD8+ T cells sorted from blood, collected in a trial of the OX40 agonist ivuxolimab. All receptors come from an adult with an advanced solid tumor such as melanoma, head and neck, liver or kidney cancer.

This sequence joins TRBV5-1 and TRBJ2-2; D unresolved. V gave up 6 bases and J gave up 2 bases, with 17 bases separating them. This CDR3 spans 16 amino acids. Looked up from germline, CDR1 is SGHRS and CDR2 is YFSETQ. This chain's CDR3 is CASTPAIALNTGELFF. The DNA for the CDR3 is TGCGCCAGCACCCCAGCCATAGCCCTAAACACCGGGGAGCTGTTTTTT.

The chain links TRBV14 to TRBJ1-1, with a possible D match to TRBD1 (5 bases). This CDR3 comprises 12 residues. Trimming removed 4 bases at V and 5 bases at J, with 8 bases between. Looked up from germline, CDR1 is SGHDN and CDR2 is FVKESK. CDR3 in amino acids: CASSPTVTEAFF. CDR3 DNA: TGTGCCAGCAGCCCGACAGTAACTGAAGCTTTCTTT.